This passage covers 20 T cell receptor beta chains from one sample sequenced in a study of blood T cell repertoires in COVID-19. Repertoires were generated with immunoSEQ multiplex PCR, while TCRdb's copy carries only in-frame clones and drops some. Of some 96,000 clones listed, roughly nine tenths are singletons. Sequences were obtained from peripheral blood. Receptors were obtained from a man aged 25-45 years in a cohort sampled during active COVID-19.

The chain has TRBV15 and TRBJ1-5, with a possible D match to TRBD1 (6 bases). Germline CDR1 and CDR2: LNHNV and YYDKDF (reference sequence). V was trimmed by 0 bases and J by 0 bases, leaving 9 bases between them. This CDR3 has 16 amino acids. CDR3 sequence (DNA): TGTGCCACCAGCAGAGATAGGGGGGGTAGCAATCAGCCCCAGCATTTT. It specifies CATSRDRGGSNQPQHF.

This clone was seen only a few times. The chain couples TRBV7-9 to TRBJ2-7; tentative D call: TRBD2 (5 bases). CDR3 length: 15 residues. Germline values: CDR1 SEHNR, CDR2 FQNEAQ (reference sequence). Trimming took 6 bases from V and 3 from J, leaving 18 bases between them. CDR3 region: CASSTDRGSGYEQYF. The CDR3 DNA sequence: TGTGCCAGCAGTACAGACCGGGGTTCGGGCTACGAGCAGTACTTC.

The rearrangement joins TRBV5-1 to TRBJ2-7; 8 bases map to TRBD1. This CDR3 has 15 amino acids. Losses at the gene ends were 0 bases for V and 5 bases for J; bases not matched to a gene: 7. Germline V CDR1 and CDR2: SGHRS, YFSETQ. The CDR3 is CASSLGTGKVDEQYF. The CDR3 nucleotides read TGCGCCAGCAGCTTGGGGACAGGGAAAGTTGACGAGCAGTACTTC.

The V call is TRBV9, the J call TRBJ2-2; D is ambiguous. V was clipped by 4 bases and J by 1 base, with 11 bases between them. The CDR3 consists of 15 residues. The germline V gene encodes CDR1 SGDLS and CDR2 YYNGEE. The CDR3 DNA sequence: TGTGCCAGCAGCCCCCCTACCCGGAACACCGGGGAGCTGTTTTTT. The encoded protein is CASSPPTRNTGELFF. Combining the CDR3 with reference TRBV9 and TRBJ2-2 gives the whole variable domain DSGVTQTPKHLITATGQRVTLRCSPRSGDLSVYWYQQSLDQGLQFLIQYYNGEERAKGNILERFSAQQFPDLHSELNLSSLELGDSALYFCASSPPTRNTGELFFGEGSRLTVL.

This clone was observed once. The chain recombines TRBV28 with TRBJ2-3; 12 bases are a match to TRBD2. The J segment lost 5 bases and the V segment lost 4 bases, leaving 19 bases of the junction unmatched. This CDR3 is built from 20 residues. In germline, CDR1 is MDHEN, CDR2 SYDVKM. The CDR3 region is CASSSPGSPLAGGRRDTQYF. CDR3 DNA sequence: TGTGCCAGCAGTTCGCCGGGGTCTCCTCTAGCGGGGGGGCGGCGAGATACGCAGTATTTT.

This chain connects TRBV10-2 to TRBJ1-4; 8 nucleotides agree with TRBD1. The ends lost 9 bases at V and 6 bases at J; junction bases unmatched: 18. Germline CDR1 and CDR2: WSHSY and SAAADI. This CDR3 has 17 residues. CDR3 nucleotides: TGCGCCAGTCTACCGGAGAAAACAGGGGGATGGGATGAAAAACTGTTTTTT. This gives the protein CASLPEKTGGWDEKLFF.

The rearrangement links TRBV7-9 to TRBJ2-2, with 8 bases fitting TRBD1. Germline V gene lookup returns CDR1 SEHNR and CDR2 FQNEAQ (reference sequence). The J segment lost 0 bases and the V segment lost 5 bases, leaving 2 bases of the junction unmatched. This CDR3 is built from 15 residues. The CDR3 reads CASSPDRANTGELFF. CDR3 nucleotide sequence: TGTGCCAGCAGCCCGGACAGGGCGAACACCGGGGAGCTGTTTTTT.

This clone was seen only once. The chain couples TRBV10-2 to TRBJ2-6, with D possibly being TRBD1 (5 bases). The CDR3 is 15 amino acids. Between the trimmed V and J ends, which lost 6 bases and 0 bases, there was a span of 9 bases. In germline, CDR1 is WSHSY, CDR2 SAAADI. CDR3 nucleotide sequence: TGCGCCAGCAGGGATGACAGCTCTGGGGCCAACGTCCTGACTTTC. This codes for CASRDDSSGANVLTF.

The chain is built from TRBV6-5 and TRBJ2-7; a weak D match, TRBD1 (6 bases). Germline V CDR1 and CDR2: MNHEY, SVGAGI. Trimming took off 10 bases at V and 4 bases at J, with 17 bases between the two ends. The CDR3 consists of 13 residues. CDR3 sequence (DNA): TGTGCCATTGCCCCGGGACATCTATACGAGCAGTACTTC. Translation gives CAIAPGHLYEQYF.

The J gene is TRBJ2-1, the V gene TRBV29-1, with a weak D call TRBD2 (5 bases). The germline V gene encodes CDR1 SQVTM and CDR2 ANQGSEA. Trimming stripped 3 bases from V and 7 bases from J, with 7 bases between. The CDR3 totals 11 residues. The chain's CDR3 is CSVESGNEQFF. For the CDR3, the DNA is TGCAGCGTTGAGTCGGGGAATGAGCAGTTCTTC.

The V and J genes are TRBV11-1 and TRBJ2-1; 14 nucleotides match TRBD2. The CDR3 length is 16 residues. Per the germline V gene, CDR1 is SGHAT and CDR2 is FQDESV (reference sequence). The trim removed 4 bases at V and 7 bases at J, leaving 6 bases unmatched. DNA of the CDR3: TGTGCCAGCAGCTCACCGGGGACTAGCGGGGGTAATGAGCAGTTCTTC. Protein sequence: CASSSPGTSGGNEQFF.

Judged by abundance, this clone is medium-sized. The gene calls are TRBV7-9 and TRBJ1-2; maybe TRBD1 (6 bases). Germline CDR1 SEHNR, CDR2 FQNEAQ (reference sequence). Trimming removed 5 bases from V and 4 bases from J, with 14 bases in between. The CDR3 has 14 residues. The CDR3 nucleotides read TGTGCCAGCAGCGAGCAACAGGGTATCTATGGCTACACCTTC. It is translated as CASSEQQGIYGYTF.

The chain is built from TRBV28 and TRBJ1-5; the match to TRBD1 covers 7 bases. CDR3 size: 16 residues. After removal of 4 bases from V and 6 bases from J, the junction contained 12 bases not matched to a gene. Germline CDR1 MDHEN, CDR2 SYDVKM. CDR3 sequence: CASSSRSQGWGQPQHF. The CDR3 nucleotides are TGTGCCAGCAGTTCCCGATCACAGGGGTGGGGTCAGCCCCAGCATTTT. The full variable domain, its missing parts supplied by reference TRBV28 and TRBJ1-5, is DVKVTQSSRYLVKRTGEKVFLECVQDMDHENMFWYRQDPGLGLRLIYFSYDVKMKEKGDIPEGYSVSREKKERFSLILESASTNQTSMYLCASSSRSQGWGQPQHFGDGTRLSIL.

The rearrangement links TRBV2 to TRBJ2-7; no definite D call. Trimming removed 7 bases from V and 4 bases from J, with 11 bases in between. CDR1 is SNHLY, CDR2 FYNNEI, per germline. The CDR3 length is 12 residues. CDR3 region: CASMGTTYEQYF. CDR3 coding DNA: TGTGCCAGCATGGGCACGACATACGAGCAGTACTTC.

The rearrangement joins TRBV19 to TRBJ2-1, with 11 bases aligning to TRBD2. This CDR3 has 14 amino acids. V lost 6 bases and J lost 6; bases outside the gene matches: 4. Germline values: CDR1 LNHDA, CDR2 SQIVND (reference sequence). The CDR3 DNA follows: TGTGCCAGTAGCCTAGCGGGGGGCCTCAATGAGCAGTTCTTC. It translates to CASSLAGGLNEQFF.

The chain carries TRBV4-2 and TRBJ2-5, with TRBD2 matching over 11 bases. This CDR3 spans 15 amino acids. Germline V gives CDR1 LGHNA, CDR2 YNFKEQ. The V gene end was trimmed by 4 bases and the J gene end by 3 bases; junction bases not matched to a gene: 4. DNA of the CDR3: TGTGCCAGCAGCCTACTAGCGGGGGACAAAGAGACCCAGTACTTC. It codes for CASSLLAGDKETQYF.

This chain connects TRBV19 to TRBJ1-6; D might be TRBD1 (5 bases). CDR1 LNHDA and CDR2 SQIVND come from the germline V gene (reference sequence). This CDR3 has 14 amino acids. The V and J ends lost 4 bases and 8 bases respectively, with 12 bases between them. CDR3 region: CASSTGQKYSPLHF. For the CDR3, the DNA is TGTGCCAGTAGTACCGGACAAAAGTATTCACCCCTCCACTTT.

This clone appeared once. The V call is TRBV23-1, the J call TRBJ2-7; tentative D call: TRBD1 (5 bases). TRBV23-1 is known as an ORF, though its function is uncertain. With 3 bases removed from V and 0 bases from J, the gap between germline ends came to 24 bases. The length of the CDR3 is 19 residues. The CDR3 spells CASSHSCGSQRTFSYEQYF. CDR3 in DNA: TGCGCCAGCAGTCACTCGTGCGGCAGTCAAAGGACATTCTCCTACGAGCAGTACTTC.

This chain connects TRBV7-9 to TRBJ1-5, with TRBD1 identical over 8 bases. The CDR3 is 16 residues long. The J segment lost 9 bases and the V segment lost 7 bases, leaving 17 bases of the junction unmatched. Germline CDR1 SEHNR, CDR2 FQNEAQ (reference sequence). DNA for the CDR3: TGTGCCAGCACCCACTTCGCAGGGGGCAATGTGGGGCCCCAGCATTTT. Translated, it gives CASTHFAGGNVGPQHF.

The CDR3, as DNA: TGTGCCAGCAGCTTAAAAGGGACAGGGGGCATCACTGAAGCTTTCTTT. Its translation is CASSLKGTGGITEAFF. The chain recombines TRBV7-7 with TRBJ1-1, with TRBD1 identical over 12 bases. The CDR3 has 16 amino acids. The V segment lost 2 bases and the J segment 4 bases; nucleotides outside the gene matches: 5. Germline CDR1 and CDR2: SSHAT and FNYEAQ (reference sequence).